This T cell receptor (beta chain) is from a study of Ad26.COV2.S vaccination and SARS-CoV-2 variants. Study-level background: Donor was in the COV1001 Ad26.COV2.S trial arm.

CDR1 SGHTA and CDR2 FQGNSA come from the germline V gene. V lost 3 bases and J 0 bases, leaving 9 bases between the germline ends. The CDR3 totals 15 residues. Produced via immunoSEQ multiplex PCR; TCRdb's table is partial and in-frame only. This table has around 250,000 clones, around 87% appearing once. Treatment reported: around 19 received Ad26.COV2.S at low or high dose, single or two shots; a few received placebo; per-sample allocation not given. On day 63 after the first injection, vaccine and placebo recipients gave samples. An adult donor aged 18-55 years was enrolled in Boston. This specimen consisted of peripheral blood, obtained in a trial of Ad26.COV2.S vaccine versus placebo. The sequence came from a person aged 18 to 65 who received the Ad26.COV2.S COVID-19 vaccine or a placebo. This chain links TRBV7-2 with TRBJ2-1, with D unresolved. CDR3 sequence (DNA): TGTGCCAGCAGCTTTTTCCTAGGCTCCTACAATGAGCAGTTCTTC. This encodes CASSFFLGSYNEQFF.